The clone carrying this T cell receptor beta chain was seen ten or more times. From germline, CDR1 is SGHTA and CDR2 FQGNSA. The CDR3 sequence is 14 residues long. V shed 2 bases and J shed 5 bases, with 10 bases lying between them. The sample belongs to a study of T-cell reconstitution after alpha-beta-depleted transplantation in children. Researchers prepared the TCRbeta library using unique molecular identifiers, the study reports. TCRdb redid the calling of the PCR reads with MiXCR, one entry per CDR3 protein. This sample carries 450,000 to 600,000 distinct CDR3 sequences, roughly 13% of them seen once, and the ten largest clones take 2% to 2.5%.

The J gene is TRBJ2-1, the V gene TRBV7-2; D is unresolved. The specimen was PBMCs, mostly from graft donor cells, collected 360 days after TCRalphabeta/CD19-depleted stem cell transplant. The TCR originated in a male patient under 18 who had a stem cell transplant for acute myeloid leukemia, so the T cells may come from the graft donor. The CDR3 is CASSLRGNHNEQFF. CDR3 nucleotides: TGTGCCAGCAGCTTACGTGGGAACCACAATGAGCAGTTCTTC.